This TCR beta chain was observed in a study of cytomegalovirus exposure and HLA in healthy donors. Study background: When 398 donors were genotyped, roughly 78% of them were found to fall in the Caucasian-associated ancestry cluster.

60 Vbeta and 13 Jbeta primers were used in PCR. Sequencing used immunoSEQ multiplex PCR; TCRdb keeps in-frame clones, though not all of them. Seen here are 75,000 to 90,000 clones, over 65% observed once, and the top ten hold around 3.4%. The CDR3 consists of 16 residues. V shed 4 bases and J 0 bases; nucleotides not matched to a gene: 3. The V gene's germline CDR1 is SGHDT and CDR2 YYEEEE. This clone was picked up a small number of times. Sequencing was performed on PBMCs. The chain couples TRBV5-6 to TRBJ1-4; 10 bases align to TRBD1. This clonotype was sampled from a man in his forties or fifties in good health and CMV-seronegative. CDR3 in DNA: TGTGCCAGCAGCGGGGACAGGGGTTCAACTAATGAAAAACTGTTTTTT. Residues: CASSGDRGSTNEKLFF.